This T cell receptor beta chain was profiled in a study of technical replicates of blood from several donors. Data came from immunoSEQ multiplex PCR; TCRdb stores just in-frame clones and leaves some out. This sample has about 84,000 clones, with 98% found just once. From germline, CDR1 is WNHNN and CDR2 SYGVQD (reference sequence). The trim removed 7 bases at V and 0 bases at J, leaving 5 bases unmatched. The CDR3 has 14 residues. This clone was detected only a few times. This receptor was taken from a human donor in good health. The sequencing sample was made of T cells isolated from PBMCs. V usage is TRBV10-1 and J usage is TRBJ1-2, with 7 bases identical to TRBD1. DNA of the CDR3: TGCGCCAGCATGCCGGGACAGCCTAACTATGGCTACACCTTC. Translation gives CASMPGQPNYGYTF.